Listed here are 28 T cell receptor beta chains from one sample, sequenced in a study of regulatory T cells in long-lasting Graves disease. This sample's time point: newly diagnosed GD, antithyroid drugs for less than 3 months. The authors made the TCR library using RNA they extracted from PBMCs. Construction of TCR beta libraries relied on iRepertoire HTBI primers and on Arm-PCR targeting CDR3 regions. TCRdb re-derived calls from the multiplex PCR reads in MiXCR, one entry per CDR3 protein. In the table there are more than 300,000 distinct CDR3 sequences, around a sixth of which are singletons. This sample comprised peripheral blood mononuclear cells (PBMCs), obtained at new diagnosis, from a patient treated with antithyroid drugs. The receptors here all came from a female donor with Graves disease.

The sample holds many counts of this clonotype. This chain uses TRBV20-1 with TRBJ1-1, with D perhaps TRBD1 (6 bases). The CDR3 is 15 residues long. V was shortened by 2 bases and J by 0 bases, with 13 bases between the two germline ends. In germline, CDR1 is DFQATT, CDR2 SNEGSKA (reference sequence). The CDR3 reads CSARRGGAMNTEAFF. The CDR3 DNA sequence: TGCAGTGCTAGAAGAGGGGGGGCCATGAACACTGAAGCTTTCTTT.

This clonotype was counted at least ten times. The chain uses TRBV7-9 and TRBJ2-7, with unresolved D. This CDR3 is built from 13 residues. V lost 4 bases and J 6 bases, leaving 13 bases between the germline ends. The germline V gene has CDR1 SEHNR and CDR2 FQNEAQ (reference sequence). The CDR3 bases are TGTGCCAGCAGCTCCTCAACGATCACCGAGCAGTACTTC. Its translation: CASSSSTITEQYF.

This clonotype was seen repeatedly, ten times or more. The rearrangement uses TRBV19 and TRBJ1-1; D is unresolved. The germline CDR1 and CDR2 sequences are LNHDA and SQIVND (reference sequence). This CDR3 has 14 amino acids. The V end lost 6 bases, the J end lost 0 bases, and 11 bases lay between the germline ends. The CDR3 spells CASRGSALNTEAFF. The DNA for the CDR3 is TGTGCCAGTAGGGGGTCAGCCCTGAACACTGAAGCTTTCTTT.

Regarding this clonotype: A far more abundant clone sits one base away, making this likely a read error. The chain uses TRBV20-1 and TRBJ2-1, with 16 bases aligning to TRBD2. The ends lost 6 bases at V and 10 bases at J; junction bases unmatched: 15. The length of the CDR3 is 17 residues. CDR1 and CDR2 (germline): DFQATT, SNEGSKA (reference sequence). CDR3: CSALAAGTSGRAYEQFF. The CDR3 DNA reads as TGCAGTGCATTAGCCGCCGGGACTAGCGGGAGGGCCTACGAGCAGTTCTTC.

The genes are TRBV12-5 and TRBJ1-2; D uncertain. CDR1 is LGHNT, CDR2 FRNRAP, per germline. This CDR3 spans 13 amino acids. Trimming stripped 0 bases from V and 8 bases from J, with 10 bases between. The CDR3 loop reads CASGLVFEQGYTF. CDR3 nucleotides: TGTGCTAGTGGTTTGGTATTTGAGCAGGGCTACACCTTC.

To note about this clonotype: A read error may explain this, as a much larger clone is one base away. The chain joins TRBV2 to TRBJ1-1, with a possible D match to TRBD1 (5 bases). The CDR3 spans 13 residues. Germline V lookup: CDR1 SNHLY, CDR2 FYNNEI. CDR3 sequence reads: CAGSVMGGTEAFF. In DNA form, the CDR3 reads TGTGCCGGCAGTGTTATGGGGGGCACTGAAGCTTTCTTT.

This clonotype was counted at least ten times. The chain uses TRBV20-1 and TRBJ2-1; 7 bases align to TRBD1. Germline V lookup: CDR1 DFQATT, CDR2 SNEGSKA (reference sequence). Losses at the gene ends were 5 bases for V and 0 bases for J; bases not matched to a gene: 7. The CDR3 totals 15 residues. The CDR3, as DNA: TGCAGTGCTCCGGACAGGTGGAGCTCCTACAATGAGCAGTTCTTC. This sequence encodes CSAPDRWSSYNEQFF.

This clonotype was seen many times. The V call is TRBV20-1, the J call TRBJ2-3; 14 nucleotides line up with TRBD2. The CDR3 is 15 amino acids. Germline CDR1 and CDR2: DFQATT and SNEGSKA (reference sequence). The V gene end was trimmed by 6 bases and the J gene end by 2 bases; junction bases not matched to a gene: 4. The CDR3 loop reads CSAPGLAGDTDTQYF. For the CDR3, the DNA is TGCAGTGCCCCGGGACTAGCGGGAGACACAGATACGCAGTATTTT.

V usage is TRBV29-1 and J usage is TRBJ1-1; 9 bases align to TRBD1. V dropped 5 bases and J dropped 4; count of bases not matched to a gene: 5. Germline loops: CDR1 SQVTM, CDR2 ANQGSEA. The CDR3 sequence is 13 residues long. This CDR3 reads CSVRQGESTEAFF. The CDR3 DNA is TGCAGCGTTCGACAGGGGGAATCCACTGAAGCTTTCTTT. Together with reference TRBV29-1 and TRBJ1-1, the CDR3 gives the full variable domain: SAVISQKPSRDICQRGTSLTIQCQVDSQVTMMFWYRQQPGQSLTLIATANQGSEATYESGFVIDKFPISRPNLTFSTLTVSNMSPEDSSIYLCSVRQGESTEAFFGQGTRLTVV.

This clonotype showed up many times. The chain has TRBV24-1 and TRBJ2-3, with a possible D match to TRBD2 (5 bases). The CDR3 is 16 residues long. The V end lost 3 bases, the J end lost 1 base, and 13 bases lay between the germline ends. Germline lookup yields CDR1 KGHDR and CDR2 SFDVKD. As DNA, the CDR3 is TGTGCCACCAGTGATGCCCGAGGGAGACGCACAGATACGCAGTATTTT. Protein product: CATSDARGRRTDTQYF.

This clonotype occurred many times. The genes are TRBV3-1 and TRBJ2-3, with 8 bases identical to TRBD1. The CDR3 extends over 17 amino acids. In germline, CDR1 is LGHDT, CDR2 YNNKEL (reference sequence). Trimming took 0 bases from V and 5 from J; bases not matched to a gene: 10. The CDR3 region has the DNA TGTGCCAGCAGCCAAGATTCCAGGGGGCTACGGGGAGATACGCAGTATTTT. It translates to CASSQDSRGLRGDTQYF.

This clonotype came up many times. The chain combines TRBV6-1 with TRBJ1-1; possible D gene TRBD1, 6 bases. This CDR3 is built from 14 residues. The ends were cut back, 7 bases at V and 10 bases at J, with 22 bases in the middle. Germline V CDR1 and CDR2: MNHNS, SASEGT. In DNA, the CDR3 is TGTGCCAGCACCCCGCCCGGGACACCTGGGCGAGCTTTCTTT. Translation: CASTPPGTPGRAFF.

This clonotype appeared many times. The J gene is TRBJ2-1, the V gene TRBV5-1, with 9 bases identical to TRBD2. The V gene end was trimmed by 2 bases and the J gene end by 4 bases; junction bases not matched to a gene: 7. This CDR3 contains 16 residues. The germline V gene encodes CDR1 SGHRS and CDR2 YFSETQ. The CDR3, as DNA: TGCGCCAGCAGCTTTGTTAGCGGGAGTGGATACAATGAGCAGTTCTTC. Translating it yields CASSFVSGSGYNEQFF.

This sequence joins TRBV18 and TRBJ1-5; 7 nucleotides agree with TRBD1. Trimming cost V 7 bases and J 4 bases; bases outside gene matches: 7. The CDR3 sequence is 14 residues long. Germline V gives CDR1 KGHSH, CDR2 LQKENI. The CDR3 protein is CASYGQGENQPQHF. The CDR3 DNA is TGTGCCAGCTACGGCCAGGGGGAGAATCAGCCCCAGCATTTT.

This clonotype was recorded many times. The chain carries TRBV27 and TRBJ2-5, with 7 positions matching TRBD2. Germline CDR1 MNHEY, CDR2 SMNVEV (reference sequence). The trim removed 6 bases at V and 4 bases at J, leaving 2 bases unmatched. CDR3 length equals 12 residues. The CDR3 DNA reads as TGTGCCAGCAGGGGAGGGGTAGAGACCCAGTACTTC. Its translation: CASRGGVETQYF.

This clonotype occurred many times. The genes are TRBV12-3 or TRBV12-4 and TRBJ2-7, with 12 nucleotides matching TRBD2. The CDR3 contains 15 residues. Trimming at V came to 6 bases and at J to 2 bases, leaving 5 bases not matched to a gene. The CDR3 sequence: CASRQLAGGPYEQYF. The CDR3 bases are TGTGCCAGCAGGCAGCTAGCGGGAGGGCCCTACGAGCAGTACTTC.

The chain recombines TRBV28 with TRBJ2-3, with no clear D. The V end was cut by 5 bases, the J end by 0 bases, with 9 bases between. This CDR3 comprises 14 residues. The V gene's germline CDR1 is MDHEN and CDR2 SYDVKM. CDR3 DNA: TGTGCCAGCAGTACATCGAGGAGCACAGATACGCAGTATTTT. Translating gives CASSTSRSTDTQYF.

This clonotype was counted at least ten times. The rearrangement joins TRBV4-1 to TRBJ1-2; 9 bases are a match to TRBD1. The germline CDR1 and CDR2 sequences are MGHRA and YSYEKL. Trimming removed 1 base from V and 0 bases from J; junction bases left unmatched: 0. The CDR3 covers 15 residues. The CDR3 here is CASSQGDRANYGYTF. In DNA, the CDR3 is TGCGCCAGCAGCCAAGGGGACAGGGCTAACTATGGCTACACCTTC.

This clonotype was counted at least ten times. The rearrangement links TRBV29-1 to TRBJ1-2, with no clear D. The germline gives CDR1 SQVTM, CDR2 ANQGSEA. The V end was cut by 0 bases, the J end by 4 bases, with 15 bases between. CDR3 length equals 15 residues. The CDR3 DNA is TGCAGCGTTGAAGAGAGAGACTCAACCGCCTATGGCTACACCTTC. This translates into CSVEERDSTAYGYTF.

The chain joins TRBV10-3 to TRBJ1-1; 10 nucleotides line up with TRBD1. V shed 3 bases and J 5 bases; nucleotides not matched to a gene: 6. Germline V gene lookup returns CDR1 ENHRY and CDR2 SYGVKD. This CDR3 region has 15 residues. In DNA form, the CDR3 reads TGTGCCATCAGTGACTACCGACAGGGGGCGACTGAAGCTTTCTTT. Amino acid sequence: CAISDYRQGATEAFF.

This clonotype was seen repeatedly, ten times or more. The rearrangement links TRBV2 to TRBJ2-5; TRBD2 aligns across 12 bases. The junction had 1 base not matched to a gene; V was cut back by 3 bases and J by 5 bases. The germline gives CDR1 SNHLY, CDR2 FYNNEI. The CDR3 runs to 14 residues. The CDR3 coding sequence is TGTGCCAGCAGTGAGGGGACTAGCGGGGAGACCCAGTACTTC. Protein product: CASSEGTSGETQYF.

This clonotype was counted at least ten times. The chain joins TRBV29-1 to TRBJ1-1; D ambiguous. The V gene's germline CDR1 is SQVTM and CDR2 ANQGSEA. This CDR3 comprises 14 residues. V shed 3 bases and J shed 6 bases, with 17 bases lying between them. CDR3 bases: TGCAGCGTTGAGGCTGGGGTCGGCGTGGCTGAAGCTTTCTTT. Protein product: CSVEAGVGVAEAFF.

This clonotype was detected many times. This chain connects TRBV4-1 to TRBJ2-7, with TRBD2 matching 14 bases. After removal of 4 bases from V and 0 bases from J, the junction contained 8 bases not matched to a gene. Germline loops: CDR1 MGHRA, CDR2 YSYEKL. The CDR3 is made up of 18 amino acids. The CDR3 region has the DNA TGCGCCAGCAGCCCATGGACTAGCGGGGGGTCCACCTCCTACGAGCAGTACTTC. It yields the protein CASSPWTSGGSTSYEQYF.

At least ten counts were recorded for this clonotype. This chain links TRBV7-3 with TRBJ2-5; TRBD2 aligns across 7 bases. V shed 1 base and J 1 base; nucleotides not matched to a gene: 3. Germline loops: CDR1 SGHTA, CDR2 FQGTGA. This CDR3 spans 15 amino acids. The CDR3 DNA sequence: TGTGCCAGCAGCTTAATGGGGAGGGGCCAAGAGACCCAGTACTTC. It codes for CASSLMGRGQETQYF.

This clonotype was detected many times. J is TRBJ2-2 and V is TRBV11-1; 8 bases line up with TRBD2. Germline values: CDR1 SGHAT, CDR2 FQDESV (reference sequence). V shed 5 bases, J shed 5 bases, and the junction held 10 bases outside the gene matches. This CDR3 is 16 amino acids long. CDR3 in amino acids: CASSPSGGTLTGELFF. The CDR3 nucleotides are TGTGCCAGCAGCCCGAGCGGGGGCACCCTAACCGGGGAGCTGTTTTTT.

This clonotype was counted ten times or more. V usage is TRBV6-1 and J usage is TRBJ1-3; D perhaps matches TRBD1 (5 bases). This CDR3 contains 16 residues. Trimming took off 4 bases at V and 2 bases at J, with 15 bases between the two ends. CDR1 MNHNS and CDR2 SASEGT come from the germline V gene. Written as DNA, the CDR3 is TGTGCCAGCAGTGTCGTAATCGGGGCAACTGGAAACACCATATATTTT. Protein sequence: CASSVVIGATGNTIYF.

This clonotype came up many times. The chain's CDR3 is CASSLEVQTTYNEQFF. In DNA form, the CDR3 reads TGTGCCAGCAGCTTAGAAGTACAGACCACCTACAATGAGCAGTTCTTC. This sequence joins TRBV7-2 and TRBJ2-1; unclear D gene. The CDR3 has 16 residues. Trimming stripped 1 base from V and 2 bases from J, with 12 bases between. CDR1 SGHTA and CDR2 FQGNSA come from the germline V gene.

This clonotype was seen at least ten times. V usage is TRBV5-1 and J usage is TRBJ2-1, with D possibly being TRBD1 (5 bases). V was clipped by 2 bases and J by 7 bases, with 19 bases between them. Germline V CDR1 and CDR2: SGHRS, YFSETQ. The CDR3 loop spans 16 amino acids. CDR3 bases: TGCGCCAGCAGCTTTATCACTGGGCAGGGATCGAATGAGCAGTTCTTC. This encodes CASSFITGQGSNEQFF.